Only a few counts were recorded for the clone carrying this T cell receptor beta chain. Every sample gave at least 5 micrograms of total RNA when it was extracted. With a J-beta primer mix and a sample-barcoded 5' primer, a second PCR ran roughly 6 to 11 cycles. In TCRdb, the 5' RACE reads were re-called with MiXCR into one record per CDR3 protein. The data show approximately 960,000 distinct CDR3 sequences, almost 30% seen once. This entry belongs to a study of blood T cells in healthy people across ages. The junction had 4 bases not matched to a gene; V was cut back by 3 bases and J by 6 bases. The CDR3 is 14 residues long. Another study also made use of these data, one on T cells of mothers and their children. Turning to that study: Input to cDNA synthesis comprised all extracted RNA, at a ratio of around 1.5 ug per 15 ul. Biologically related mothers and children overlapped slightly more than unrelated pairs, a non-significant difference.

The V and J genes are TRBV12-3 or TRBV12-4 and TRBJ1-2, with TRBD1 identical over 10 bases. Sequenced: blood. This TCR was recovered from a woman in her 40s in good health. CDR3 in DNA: TGTGCCAGCAGTTTGGGACAGGGGAGGGATGGCTACACCTTC. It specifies CASSLGQGRDGYTF.